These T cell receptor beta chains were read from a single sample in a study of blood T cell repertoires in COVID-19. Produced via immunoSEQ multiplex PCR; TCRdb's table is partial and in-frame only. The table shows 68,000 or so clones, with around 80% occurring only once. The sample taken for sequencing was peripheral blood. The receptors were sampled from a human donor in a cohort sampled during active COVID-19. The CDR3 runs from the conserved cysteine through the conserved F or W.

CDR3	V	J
CASTRRQGMNQPQHF	TRBV5-8	TRBJ1-5
CASSLVLAGESAEQYF	TRBV5-1	TRBJ2-7
CASSSTAQETQYF	TRBV7-3	TRBJ2-5
CATAISGYNEQFF	TRBV24-1	TRBJ2-1
CASSFTLAHNEQFF	TRBV27	TRBJ2-1
CASSLSLLGQDSGNTIYF	TRBV7-2	TRBJ1-3
CASSLAATHWHEQFF	TRBV5-4	TRBJ2-1
CAWTQNSGSYEQYF	TRBV30	TRBJ2-7
CAWSLAGGTDTQYF	TRBV30	TRBJ2-3
CASSRFAGPPQETQYF	TRBV7-9	TRBJ2-5
CASSTNRGAARKLFF	TRBV28	TRBJ1-4
CASSMRQGARRGGETQYF	TRBV19	TRBJ2-5
CAWSSQRGHYGYTF	TRBV30	TRBJ1-2
CASSPVEGRTEAFF	TRBV18	TRBJ1-1
CASSERGRVGEQYF	TRBV2	TRBJ2-7
CASSEVGPDFNQPQHF	TRBV2	TRBJ1-5
CASSPRQGSTDTQYF	TRBV5-1	TRBJ2-3
CASSLQPGGYNEQFF	TRBV5-1	TRBJ2-1
CASSAMGLSGRETQYF	TRBV7-3	TRBJ2-5
CASSLGTGGASTYGYTF	TRBV27	TRBJ1-2
CASSQVVGARYNEQFF	TRBV14	TRBJ2-1
CASSWTPGNTIYF	TRBV11-3	TRBJ1-3
CASSISINNQPQHF	TRBV19	TRBJ1-5
CASSSGTGAYNEQFF	TRBV7-9	TRBJ2-1
CASSFQEGSGTRLLGELFF	TRBV27	TRBJ2-2
CASSLTGLAYEQYF	TRBV7-3	TRBJ2-7
CASSQTDRNQPQHF	TRBV10-2	TRBJ1-5
CASSLMGGLETQYF	TRBV7-2	TRBJ2-5
CASSPRSSRTAGNTIYF	TRBV7-2	TRBJ1-3
CAWSVQAGEQFF	TRBV30	TRBJ2-1
CASSYSMLASNYGYTF	TRBV6-5	TRBJ1-2
CAWSAVGGGAGQYF	TRBV30	TRBJ2-7
CATSDGNYGYTF	TRBV24-1	TRBJ1-2
CASSQATLAGGADTQYF	TRBV4-2	TRBJ2-3
CASSQAARGTEAFF	TRBV3-1/TRBV3-2	TRBJ1-1
CSVAQGGGTEAFF	TRBV29-1	TRBJ1-1
CASSLGTRRSAEQFF	TRBV7-2	TRBJ2-1
CASSLPTEDTEAFF	TRBV28	TRBJ1-1
CATSGTGYRPGELFF	TRBV5-1	TRBJ2-2
CASSIQGKRYEQYF	TRBV19	TRBJ2-7
CASSLGPQASTDTQYF	TRBV7-2	TRBJ2-3
CATRGTGTETQYF	TRBV24-1	TRBJ2-5
CASSIRGNQPQHF	TRBV27	TRBJ1-5
CAWEPDSRISYEQYF	TRBV30	TRBJ2-7
CASSSREVGGYTF	TRBV12-3/TRBV12-4	TRBJ1-2
CASSLLGGTNIQYF	TRBV11-2	TRBJ2-4
CASSLVIRQGRNREQYF	TRBV18	TRBJ2-7
CASSLESAGGFEQYF	TRBV13	TRBJ2-7
CASSRTANQPQHF	TRBV6-5	TRBJ1-5
CASSLEGRDTGELFF	TRBV6-4	TRBJ2-2
CASSSLLAATQYF	TRBV12-3/TRBV12-4	TRBJ2-5
CASSDRTGAANTEAFF	TRBV7-9	TRBJ1-1
CASLTQGYQFEKLFF	TRBV7-4	TRBJ1-4
CASSSNRQGSEQFF	TRBV11-2	TRBJ2-1